The rows below give T cell receptor beta chains drawn from one sample of a study of blood T cell repertoires in COVID-19. Sequencing used immunoSEQ multiplex PCR; TCRdb keeps in-frame clones, though not all of them. The sample comprises about 170,000 clones, approximately 86% of which are singletons, and 5.5% to 8.5% rests with the top ten. Material: peripheral blood. The source is a woman of 80 years or more in a cohort sampled during active or convalescent COVID-19. The conserved cysteine and the conserved F or W are not part of the CDR3 here.

V: TRBV4-3; CDR3: ASSQGLRGRGRDEQF
V: TRBV30; CDR3: AWSRNRVYGYT
V: TRBV7-9; CDR3: ASSRDRHNEQF
V: TRBV9; CDR3: ASSVGGGYSSYNEQF
V: TRBV5-1; CDR3: ASSLGGDYGYT
V: TRBV5-1; CDR3: ASSSSGGPYEQY
V: TRBV9; CDR3: ASSVAMDTNEQF
V: TRBV19; CDR3: ASSIGPVSTGELF
V: TRBV5-4; CDR3: ASSTAGGASNEKLF
V: TRBV3-1/TRBV3-2; CDR3: ASSQFLAGAGNEQF
V: TRBV3-1/TRBV3-2; CDR3: ASSATGAMNTEAF
V: TRBV28; CDR3: ASGTPPYEQY
V: TRBV3-1/TRBV3-2; CDR3: ASSPSSVGELF
V: TRBV5-1; CDR3: ASSLGGQGASKLF
V: TRBV7-2; CDR3: ASSSQGTNTEAF
V: TRBV7-7; CDR3: ASSLAFGQPQH
V: TRBV19; CDR3: ASSIPQKFTGNQPQH
V: TRBV14; CDR3: ASSQASSQGVYNSPLH
V: TRBV19; CDR3: ASLDRGLSHYGYT
V: TRBV27; CDR3: ASSLSAGQTILGYT
V: TRBV11-2; CDR3: ASSSRSTMNTEAF
V: TRBV3-1/TRBV3-2; CDR3: ASSPTGGANTGELF
V: TRBV7-2; CDR3: ASSLAGTSQETQY
V: TRBV7-7; CDR3: ASSLGRQGRGETQY
V: TRBV10-3; CDR3: AIRAGQGMDEQF
V: TRBV5-6; CDR3: ASSLRSGETQY
V: TRBV19; CDR3: ASSPTPRDGYT
V: TRBV6-2/TRBV6-3; CDR3: ASSLHVRYGYT
V: TRBV28; CDR3: ASTYAGTGNEKLF
V: TRBV19; CDR3: ASSSWDRRNTIY
V: TRBV3-1/TRBV3-2; CDR3: ASSPAGGTSPLH
V: TRBV5-1; CDR3: ASSLGGRVEEKLF
V: TRBV5-6; CDR3: ASSLGVLAGGPSTGELF